Sequencing of this TCR beta chain was carried out in a study of a mutant IDH1 vaccine in newly diagnosed glioma. Overall study context: Eight vaccine doses were administered to patients at weeks 1, 3, 5, 7, 11, 15, 19 and 23. Once 4-6 weeks had passed after radiotherapy alone, vaccination started, or it started with temozolomide cycles.

With regard to this clone: The antigen remains unidentified.

Time point reported: week 23, last vaccination. Vaccination comprised doses that each held 300 ug of mutant IDH1 20-mer peptide, plus topical imiquimod. With 5 bases clipped from V and 5 bases from J, the junction kept 13 bases outside the gene matches. CDR1 and CDR2 (germline): MDHEN, SYDVKM. This CDR3 comprises 16 residues. Here immunoSEQ multiplex PCR was the method, and the copy in TCRdb shows in-frame clones only, minus some. The data show about 60,000 clones, around 87% seen once. This clonotype originated in a middle-aged man with glioma. Sample: PBMCs, taken from a glioma patient whose treatment included an IDH1 peptide vaccine. The chain recombines TRBV28 with TRBJ2-7, with TRBD1 matching over 9 bases. The CDR3 sequence is CASSPPLGQGSHEQYF. CDR3 sequence (DNA): TGTGCCAGCAGTCCGCCTTTGGGACAGGGAAGCCACGAGCAGTACTTC.